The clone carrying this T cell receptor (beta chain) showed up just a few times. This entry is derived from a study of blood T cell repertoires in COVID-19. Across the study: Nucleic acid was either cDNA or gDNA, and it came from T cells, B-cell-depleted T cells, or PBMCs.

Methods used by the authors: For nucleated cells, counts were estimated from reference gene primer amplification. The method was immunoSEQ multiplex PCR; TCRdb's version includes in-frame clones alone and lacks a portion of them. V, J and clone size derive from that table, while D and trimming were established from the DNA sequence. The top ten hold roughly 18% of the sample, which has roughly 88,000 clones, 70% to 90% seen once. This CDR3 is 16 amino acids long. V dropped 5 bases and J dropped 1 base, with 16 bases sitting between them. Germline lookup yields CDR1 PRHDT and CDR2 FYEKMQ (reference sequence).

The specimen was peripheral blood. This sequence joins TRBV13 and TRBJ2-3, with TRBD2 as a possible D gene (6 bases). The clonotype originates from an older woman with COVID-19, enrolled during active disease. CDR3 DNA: TGTGCCAGCAGCCACCGGTCGGGGACTGGCACAGATACGCAGTATTTT. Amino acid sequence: CASSHRSGTGTDTQYF.